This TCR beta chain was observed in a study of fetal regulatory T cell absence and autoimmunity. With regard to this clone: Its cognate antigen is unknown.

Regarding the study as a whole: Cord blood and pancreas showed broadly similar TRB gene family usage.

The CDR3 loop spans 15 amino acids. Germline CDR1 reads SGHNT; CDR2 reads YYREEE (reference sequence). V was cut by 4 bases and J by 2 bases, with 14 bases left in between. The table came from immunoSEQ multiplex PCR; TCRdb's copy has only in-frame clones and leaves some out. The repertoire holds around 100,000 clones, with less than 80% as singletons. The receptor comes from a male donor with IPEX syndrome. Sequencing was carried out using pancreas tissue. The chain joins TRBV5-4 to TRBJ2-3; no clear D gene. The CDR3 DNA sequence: TGTGCCAGCAGCCAGAAGGGCAGAGCCACAGATACGCAGTATTTT. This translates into CASSQKGRATDTQYF. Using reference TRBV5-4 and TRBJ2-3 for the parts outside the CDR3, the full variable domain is ETGVTQSPTHLIKTRGQQVTLRCSSQSGHNTVSWYQQALGQGPQFIFQYYREEENGRGNFPPRFSGLQFPNYSSELNVNALELDDSALYLCASSQKGRATDTQYFGPGTRLTVL.